This T cell receptor beta chain derives from a study of shared clonotypes between healthy human individuals. Some clones are missing from TCRdb's copy, which holds only in-frame ones; the method was immunoSEQ multiplex PCR. The sample yields approximately 460,000 clones, about 74% seen once. Germline assignment: CDR1 MNHNS and CDR2 SASEGT. Unmatched junction bases numbered 4, after V lost 1 base and J lost 2 bases. The CDR3 totals 16 residues. The TCR comes from a woman in her forties in good health. Some clones in this sample may be carry-over from other donors' samples. The rearrangement joins TRBV6-1 to TRBJ2-1; 8 bases map to TRBD2. What was sequenced was PBMCs. The DNA of the CDR3 is TGTGCCAGCAGTGAAGGAGCGGGGGCGACCTACAATGAGCAGTTCTTC. Encoded protein: CASSEGAGATYNEQFF.